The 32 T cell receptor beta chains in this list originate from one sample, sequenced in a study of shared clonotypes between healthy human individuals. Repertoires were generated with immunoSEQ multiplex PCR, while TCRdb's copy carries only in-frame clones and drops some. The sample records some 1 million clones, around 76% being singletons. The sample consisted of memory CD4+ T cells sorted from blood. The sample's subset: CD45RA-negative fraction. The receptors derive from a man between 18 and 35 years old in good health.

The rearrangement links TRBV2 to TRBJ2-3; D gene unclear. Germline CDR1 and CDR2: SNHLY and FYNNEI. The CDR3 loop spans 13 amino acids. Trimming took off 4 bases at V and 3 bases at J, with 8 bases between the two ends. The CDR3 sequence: CASSGPRTDTQYF. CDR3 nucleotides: TGTGCCAGCAGTGGACCGAGGACAGATACGCAGTATTTT.

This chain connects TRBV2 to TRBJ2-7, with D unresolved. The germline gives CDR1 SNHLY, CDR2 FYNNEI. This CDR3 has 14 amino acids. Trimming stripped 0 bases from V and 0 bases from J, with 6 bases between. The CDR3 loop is CASSEALHSYEQYF. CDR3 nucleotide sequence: TGTGCCAGCAGTGAAGCGCTTCACTCCTACGAGCAGTACTTC.

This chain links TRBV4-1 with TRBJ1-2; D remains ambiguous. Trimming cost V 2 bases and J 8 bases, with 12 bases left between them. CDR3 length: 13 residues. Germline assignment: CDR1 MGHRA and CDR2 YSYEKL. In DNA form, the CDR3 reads TGCGCCAGCAGCCAACCACCCGGGAACGGCTACACCTTC. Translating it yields CASSQPPGNGYTF.

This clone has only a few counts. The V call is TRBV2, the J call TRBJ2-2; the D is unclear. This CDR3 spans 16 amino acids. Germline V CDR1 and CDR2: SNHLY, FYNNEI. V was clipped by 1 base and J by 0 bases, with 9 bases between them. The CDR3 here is CASSEVISANTGELFF. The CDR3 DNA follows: TGTGCCAGCAGTGAAGTGATCAGCGCGAACACCGGGGAGCTGTTTTTT. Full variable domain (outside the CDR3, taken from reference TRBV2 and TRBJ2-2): EPEVTQTPSHQVTQMGQEVILRCVPISNHLYFYWYRQILGQKVEFLVSFYNNEISEKSEIFDDQFSVERPDGSNFTLKIRSTKLEDSAMYFCASSEVISANTGELFFGEGSRLTVL.

The CDR3: CAISDGGSGSPLHF. In DNA, the CDR3 is TGTGCCATCAGTGACGGGGGCAGTGGTTCACCCCTCCACTTT. The V gene is TRBV10-3, the J gene TRBJ1-6, with D perhaps matching TRBD1 (6 bases). The CDR3 loop spans 14 amino acids. Germline-derived CDR1 and CDR2 are ENHRY and SYGVKD. Trimming left V 3 bases short and J 9 bases short, with 12 bases between.

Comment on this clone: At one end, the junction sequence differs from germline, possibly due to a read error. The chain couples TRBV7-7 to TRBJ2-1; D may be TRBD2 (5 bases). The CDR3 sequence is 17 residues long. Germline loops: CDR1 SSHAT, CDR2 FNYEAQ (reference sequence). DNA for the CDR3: TGTGCTAGCAGCTCACCGTGGGCTAGCTGGAAGGACAATGAGCAGTTCTTC. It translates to CASSSPWASWKDNEQFF.

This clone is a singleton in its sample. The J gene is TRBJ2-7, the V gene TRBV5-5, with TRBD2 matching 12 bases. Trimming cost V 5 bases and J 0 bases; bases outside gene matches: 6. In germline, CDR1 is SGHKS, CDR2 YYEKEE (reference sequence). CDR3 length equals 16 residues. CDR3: CASSYRLAGVSYEQYF. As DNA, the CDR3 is TGTGCCAGCAGTTATCGACTAGCGGGGGTCTCCTACGAGCAGTACTTC.

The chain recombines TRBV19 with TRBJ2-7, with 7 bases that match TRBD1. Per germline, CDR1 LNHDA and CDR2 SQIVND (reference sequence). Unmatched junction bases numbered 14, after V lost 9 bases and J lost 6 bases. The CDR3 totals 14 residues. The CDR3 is CASGTAGGKGEQYF. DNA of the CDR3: TGTGCCAGCGGGACAGCCGGAGGTAAAGGCGAGCAGTACTTC.

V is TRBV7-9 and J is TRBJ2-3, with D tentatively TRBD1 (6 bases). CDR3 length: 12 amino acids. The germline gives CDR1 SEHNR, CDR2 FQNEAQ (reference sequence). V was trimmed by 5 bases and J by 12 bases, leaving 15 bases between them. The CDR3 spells CASSPKQGPQYF. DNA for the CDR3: TGTGCCAGCAGCCCGAAACAGGGACCTCAGTATTTT.

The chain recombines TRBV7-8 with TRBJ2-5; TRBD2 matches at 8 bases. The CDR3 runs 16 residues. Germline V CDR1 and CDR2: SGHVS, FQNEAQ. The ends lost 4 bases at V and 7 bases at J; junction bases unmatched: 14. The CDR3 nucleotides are TGTGCCAGCAGCTCCAATCGGGCGGGGGGCCTGAGGACCCAGTACTTC. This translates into CASSSNRAGGLRTQYF.

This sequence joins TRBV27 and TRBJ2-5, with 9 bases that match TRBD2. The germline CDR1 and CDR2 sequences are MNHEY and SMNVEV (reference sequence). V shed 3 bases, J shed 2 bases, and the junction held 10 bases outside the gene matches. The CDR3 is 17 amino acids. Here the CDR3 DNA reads TGTGCCAGCAGTTTCATCTGGCTAGCGGGGTCTCAAGAGACCCAGTACTTC. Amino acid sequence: CASSFIWLAGSQETQYF.

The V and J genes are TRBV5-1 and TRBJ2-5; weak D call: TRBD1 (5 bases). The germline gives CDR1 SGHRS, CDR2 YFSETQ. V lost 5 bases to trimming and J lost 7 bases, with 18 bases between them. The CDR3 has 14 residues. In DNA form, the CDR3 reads TGCGCCAGCAGGCTTGTAAGTCAGGGCGGGACCCAGTACTTC. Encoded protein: CASRLVSQGGTQYF.

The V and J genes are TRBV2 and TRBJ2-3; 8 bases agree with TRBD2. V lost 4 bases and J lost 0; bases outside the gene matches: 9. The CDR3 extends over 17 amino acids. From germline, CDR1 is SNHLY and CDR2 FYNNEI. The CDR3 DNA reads TGTGCCAGCAGTGGAGGCAGCGGGAGTACTAGCACAGATACGCAGTATTTT. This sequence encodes CASSGGSGSTSTDTQYF.

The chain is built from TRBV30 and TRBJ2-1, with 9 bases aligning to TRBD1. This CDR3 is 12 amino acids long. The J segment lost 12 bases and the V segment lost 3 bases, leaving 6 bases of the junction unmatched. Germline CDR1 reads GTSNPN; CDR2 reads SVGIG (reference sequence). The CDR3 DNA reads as TGTGCCTGGAGCGACAGGGGGTTTAGGCAGTTCTTC. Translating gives CAWSDRGFRQFF.

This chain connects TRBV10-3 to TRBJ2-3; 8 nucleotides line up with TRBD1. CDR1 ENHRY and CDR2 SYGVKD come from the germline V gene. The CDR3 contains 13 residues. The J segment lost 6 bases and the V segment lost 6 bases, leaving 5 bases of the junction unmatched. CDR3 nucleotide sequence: TGTGCCATCAGGGCGGACAGGGACGATACGCAGTATTTT. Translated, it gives CAIRADRDDTQYF.

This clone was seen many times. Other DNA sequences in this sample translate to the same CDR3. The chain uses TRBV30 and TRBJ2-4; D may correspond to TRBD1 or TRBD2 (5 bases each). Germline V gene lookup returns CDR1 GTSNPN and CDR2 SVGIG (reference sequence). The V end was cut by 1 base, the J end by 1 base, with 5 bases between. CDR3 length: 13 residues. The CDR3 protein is CAWSGGAKNIQYF. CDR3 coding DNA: TGTGCCTGGAGTGGGGGGGCCAAAAACATTCAGTACTTC.

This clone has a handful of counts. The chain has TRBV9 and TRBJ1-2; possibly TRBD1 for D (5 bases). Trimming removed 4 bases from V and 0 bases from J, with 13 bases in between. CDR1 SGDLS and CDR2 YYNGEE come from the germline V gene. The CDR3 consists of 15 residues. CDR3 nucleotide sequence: TGTGCCAGCAGCACCGGGGACGGGGCTAACTATGGCTACACCTTC. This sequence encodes CASSTGDGANYGYTF. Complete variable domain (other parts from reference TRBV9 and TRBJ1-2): DSGVTQTPKHLITATGQRVTLRCSPRSGDLSVYWYQQSLDQGLQFLIQYYNGEERAKGNILERFSAQQFPDLHSELNLSSLELGDSALYFCASSTGDGANYGYTFGSGTRLTVV.

The CDR3 reads CASSQETEGLEQFF. CDR3 nucleotide sequence: TGCGCCAGCAGCCAAGAAACGGAGGGACTTGAGCAGTTCTTC. This chain links TRBV4-3 with TRBJ2-1, with D perhaps matching TRBD2 (6 bases). Trimming took 0 bases from V and 9 from J, leaving 12 bases between them. The CDR3 sequence is 14 residues long. Germline V gives CDR1 LGHNA, CDR2 YSLEER.

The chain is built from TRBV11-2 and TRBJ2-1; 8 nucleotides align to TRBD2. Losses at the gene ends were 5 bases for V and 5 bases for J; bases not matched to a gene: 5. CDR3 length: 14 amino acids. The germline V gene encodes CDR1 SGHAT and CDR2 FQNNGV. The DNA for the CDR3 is TGTGCCAGCAGCGGCGGGAGGCCTAACAATGAGCAGTTCTTC. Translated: CASSGGRPNNEQFF.

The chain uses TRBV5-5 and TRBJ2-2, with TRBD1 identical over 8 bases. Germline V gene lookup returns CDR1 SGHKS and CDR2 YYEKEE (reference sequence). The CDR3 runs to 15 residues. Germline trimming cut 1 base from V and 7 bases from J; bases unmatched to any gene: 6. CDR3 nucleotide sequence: TGTGCCAGCAGCTTGAGCGCAGGGGGCTACGGGGAGCTGTTTTTT. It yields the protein CASSLSAGGYGELFF. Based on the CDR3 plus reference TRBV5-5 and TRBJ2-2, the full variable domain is DAGVTQSPTHLIKTRGQQVTLRCSPISGHKSVSWYQQVLGQGPQFIFQYYEKEERGRGNFPDRFSARQFPNYSSELNVNALLLGDSALYLCASSLSAGGYGELFFGEGSRLTVL.

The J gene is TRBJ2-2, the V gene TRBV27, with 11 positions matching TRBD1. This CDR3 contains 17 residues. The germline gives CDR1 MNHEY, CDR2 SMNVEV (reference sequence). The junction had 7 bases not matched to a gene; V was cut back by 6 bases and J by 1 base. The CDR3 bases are TGTGCCAGCAGAACTGGACAGGGGGCGAAGAACACCGGGGAGCTGTTTTTT. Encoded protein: CASRTGQGAKNTGELFF.

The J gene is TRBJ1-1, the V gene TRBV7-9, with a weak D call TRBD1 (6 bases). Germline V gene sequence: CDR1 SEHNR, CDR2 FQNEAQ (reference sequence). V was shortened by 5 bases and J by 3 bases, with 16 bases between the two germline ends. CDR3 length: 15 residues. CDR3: CASSGQITGYTEAFF. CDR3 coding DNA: TGTGCCAGCAGCGGTCAAATTACAGGGTACACTGAAGCTTTCTTT.

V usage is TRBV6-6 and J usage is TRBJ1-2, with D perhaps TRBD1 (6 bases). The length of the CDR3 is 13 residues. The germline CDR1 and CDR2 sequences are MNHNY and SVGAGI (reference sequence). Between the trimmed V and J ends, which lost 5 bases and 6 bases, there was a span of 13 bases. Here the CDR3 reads CASSNRETDGYTF. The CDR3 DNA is TGTGCCAGCAGTAACAGGGAAACCGATGGCTACACCTTC.

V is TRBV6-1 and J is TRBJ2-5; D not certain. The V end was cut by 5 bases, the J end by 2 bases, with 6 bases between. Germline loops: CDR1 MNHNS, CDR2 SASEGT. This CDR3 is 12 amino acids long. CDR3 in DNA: TGTGCCAGCAGTCGGTTGCAAGAGACCCAGTACTTC. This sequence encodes CASSRLQETQYF.

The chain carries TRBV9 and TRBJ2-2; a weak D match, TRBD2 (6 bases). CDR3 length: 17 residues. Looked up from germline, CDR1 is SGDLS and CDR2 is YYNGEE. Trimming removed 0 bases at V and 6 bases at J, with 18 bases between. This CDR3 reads CASSVAVRGASAGELFF. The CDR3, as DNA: TGTGCCAGCAGCGTAGCAGTAAGGGGCGCTAGCGCCGGGGAGCTGTTTTTT.

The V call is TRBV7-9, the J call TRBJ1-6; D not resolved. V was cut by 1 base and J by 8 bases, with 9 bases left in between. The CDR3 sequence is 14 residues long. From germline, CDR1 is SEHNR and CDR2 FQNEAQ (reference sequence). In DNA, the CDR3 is TGTGCCAGCAGCTTAGGGGTTGGGGATTCACCCCTCCACTTT. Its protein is CASSLGVGDSPLHF.

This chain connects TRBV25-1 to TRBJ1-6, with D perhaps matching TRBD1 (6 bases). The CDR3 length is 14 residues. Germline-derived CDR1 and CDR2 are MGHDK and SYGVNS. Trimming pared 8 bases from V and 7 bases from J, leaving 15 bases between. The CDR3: CASGRTGGNSPLHF. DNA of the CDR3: TGTGCCAGCGGGAGGACGGGGGGCAATTCACCCCTCCACTTT.

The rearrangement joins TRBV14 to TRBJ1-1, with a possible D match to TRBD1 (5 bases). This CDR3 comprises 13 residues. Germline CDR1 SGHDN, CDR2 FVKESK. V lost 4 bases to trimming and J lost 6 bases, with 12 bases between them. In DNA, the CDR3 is TGTGCCAGCAGCCCGGGGCCCGGCGCTGAAGCTTTCTTT. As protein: CASSPGPGAEAFF.

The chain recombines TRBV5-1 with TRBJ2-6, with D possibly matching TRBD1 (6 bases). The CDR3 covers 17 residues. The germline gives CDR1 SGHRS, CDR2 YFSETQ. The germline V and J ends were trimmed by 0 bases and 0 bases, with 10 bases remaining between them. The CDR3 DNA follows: TGCGCCAGCAGCTTGGTACAGGGTTACTCTGGGGCCAACGTCCTGACTTTC. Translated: CASSLVQGYSGANVLTF.

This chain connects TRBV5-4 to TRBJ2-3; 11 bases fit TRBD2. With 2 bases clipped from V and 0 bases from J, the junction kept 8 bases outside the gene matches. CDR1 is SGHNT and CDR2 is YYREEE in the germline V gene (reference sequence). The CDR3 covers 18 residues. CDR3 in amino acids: CASSFLTSGASSTDTQYF. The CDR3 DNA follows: TGTGCCAGCAGCTTTCTGACTAGCGGGGCTTCTAGCACAGATACGCAGTATTTT.

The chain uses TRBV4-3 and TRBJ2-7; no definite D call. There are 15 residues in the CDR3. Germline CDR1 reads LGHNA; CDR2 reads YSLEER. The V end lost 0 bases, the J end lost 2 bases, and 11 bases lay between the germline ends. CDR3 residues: CASSQELIRTYEQYF. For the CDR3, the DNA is TGCGCCAGCAGCCAAGAATTGATCAGGACCTACGAGCAGTACTTC.

This CDR3 is CASSLEGFFSYEQYF. In DNA form, the CDR3 reads TGTGCCAGCAGCCTCGAGGGTTTTTTTTCCTACGAGCAGTACTTC. The chain carries TRBV11-2 and TRBJ2-7; TRBD2 is a possible D gene (5 bases). The V gene's germline CDR1 is SGHAT and CDR2 FQNNGV. The CDR3 loop spans 15 amino acids. The ends were cut back, 5 bases at V and 1 base at J, with 15 bases in the middle.